The 24 T cell receptor beta chains below come from one sample, sequenced in a study of tumor-infiltrating lymphocytes in primary liver carcinoma. Starting material for RNA and DNA co-extraction consisted of roughly 19-34 mg of unsorted bulk tissue. Total RNA (roughly 530 ng) served as template for TCR beta cDNA synthesis primed by a constant-region primer. Three nested multiplex PCR rounds, a slightly modified ARM-PCR method, built the TCR beta libraries. The first two PCR rounds used TRBV1-TRBV30 primers with a Cbeta primer, roughly 10 cycles each. TCRdb passed the multiplex PCR reads through MiXCR, listing each CDR3 protein once. The profile shows more than 100,000 distinct CDR3 sequences, nearly 70% of them singletons. Material for sequencing was tumor-adjacent normal liver tissue. All receptors derive from a woman aged 60 to 75 with primary liver carcinoma and hepatitis B virus infection.

A remark on this clonotype: The junction differs from germline at one of its ends, possibly a read error. J is TRBJ2-7 and V is TRBV11-2; TRBD2 matches at 9 bases. The CDR3 sequence is 16 residues long. The germline V gene encodes CDR1 SGHAT and CDR2 FQNNGV. CDR3 residues: CPSGLAGVGRGHEQYF. The CDR3 region has the DNA TGTCCCAGCGGCTTAGCGGGGGTCGGCCGTGGGCACGAGCAGTACTTC.

A word on this clonotype: One junction end does not reproduce the germline sequence, and a read error may be involved. The chain carries TRBV11-2 and TRBJ2-6, with a tentative D call TRBD2 (5 bases). The V gene's germline CDR1 is SGHAT and CDR2 FQNNGV. The length of the CDR3 is 18 residues. This CDR3 reads CVSGPRLTASQLANVLTF. CDR3 coding DNA: TGTGTCAGCGGCCCTAGATTAACCGCCTCCCAGCTGGCCAATGTCCTGACATTC.

Concerning this clonotype: At one end the junction does not follow the germline gene, possibly because of a read error. The chain is built from TRBV5-4 and TRBJ2-3; TRBD2 matches 15 bases. Germline assignment: CDR1 SGHNT and CDR2 YYREEE (reference sequence). This CDR3 contains 16 residues. In DNA, the CDR3 is TGTACCAGTAGCCGCCGGACTAGCGGGAGGGCAGATACGCAGTATTTT. As protein: CTSSRRTSGRADTQYF.

This clonotype occurred a few times. The chain recombines TRBV18 with TRBJ2-1; D gene unclear. V was clipped by 3 bases and J by 8 bases, with 11 bases between them. The CDR3 contains 13 residues. Germline V gives CDR1 KGHSH, CDR2 LQKENI. The CDR3 spells CASSPQPSDEQFF. Written as DNA, the CDR3 is TGTGCCAGCTCACCTCAACCGAGCGATGAGCAGTTCTTC.

Details on this clonotype: Being one base from a much bigger clone, this may be a read error. The chain has TRBV7-9 and TRBJ2-1; 10 bases map to TRBD2. CDR1 SEHNR and CDR2 FQNEAQ come from the germline V gene (reference sequence). CDR3 size: 13 residues. The CDR3 DNA sequence: TGTGCCTTGTCCCTAGCGGGAGTGGATGAGCAGTTATTC. Protein: CALSLAGVDEQLF.

A few counts support this clonotype. The rearrangement uses TRBV20-1 and TRBJ2-3; 7 nucleotides match TRBD2. This CDR3 comprises 15 residues. CDR1 is DFQATT and CDR2 is SNEGSKA in the germline V gene (reference sequence). Trimming took 3 bases from V and 3 from J; bases not matched to a gene: 9. The DNA of the CDR3 is TGCAGTGCTAGCCGGCGGGAGATGGGTACAGATACGCAGTATTTT. It translates to CSASRREMGTDTQYF.

Concerning this clonotype: The junction differs from germline at one of its ends, possibly a read error. The rearrangement uses TRBV11-2 and TRBJ1-6; the D gene is possibly TRBD1 (6 bases). Per the germline V gene, CDR1 is SGHAT and CDR2 is FQNNGV. There are 15 residues in the CDR3. This chain's CDR3 is CTNSLDPGANSSLHF. In nucleotides, the CDR3 is TGTACCAACAGCTTAGACCCGGGGGCCAATTCATCCCTCCACTTT.

This clonotype was counted a few times. V usage is TRBV11-2 and J usage is TRBJ2-7; D is perhaps TRBD1 (6 bases). Trimming shortened V by 1 base and J by 10 bases, and 20 bases separated the two germline ends. This CDR3 is built from 15 residues. Germline V gene sequence: CDR1 SGHAT, CDR2 FQNNGV. The DNA of the CDR3 is TGTGCCAGCAGCTTAGGGACTGGGGGCTCCCTCGACCAGTACTTC. Its protein is CASSLGTGGSLDQYF.

As concerns this clonotype: This could be a read error, since a much larger clone is one nucleotide away. The chain recombines TRBV10-3 with TRBJ2-5, with 8 positions matching TRBD1. Germline CDR1 is ENHRY and CDR2 is SYGVKD. The CDR3 loop spans 14 amino acids. DNA of the CDR3: TGTGCCATCAGTGCGGGACAGGACCAAGAGGCCCAGTACTTC. Protein sequence: CAISAGQDQEAQYF.

Note on this clonotype: Since the CDR3 does not end with the conserved phenylalanine or tryptophan, this likely comes from a read error. The chain recombines TRBV12-3 or TRBV12-4 with TRBJ1-2, with D maybe TRBD1 (5 bases). This CDR3 is built from 14 residues. Trimming shortened V by 6 bases and J by 8 bases, and 19 bases separated the two germline ends. In DNA, the CDR3 is TGTGCCAGCAGGTCACAAGGGGAACCTGGGGGCTACACCTTA. Protein sequence: CASRSQGEPGGYTL.

This clonotype was detected once. This chain connects TRBV9 to TRBJ1-1, with D possibly being TRBD1 (5 bases). Germline CDR1 is SGDLS and CDR2 is YYNGEE. V lost 0 bases to trimming and J lost 5 bases, with 11 bases between them. The CDR3 sequence is 14 residues long. CDR3 amino acids: CASSVVGTWTEAFF. CDR3 sequence (DNA): TGTGCCAGCAGCGTAGTCGGGACGTGGACTGAAGCTTTCTTT. Drawing the rest from reference TRBV9 and TRBJ1-1, the complete variable domain is DSGVTQTPKHLITATGQRVTLRCSPRSGDLSVYWYQQSLDQGLQFLIQYYNGEERAKGNILERFSAQQFPDLHSELNLSSLELGDSALYFCASSVVGTWTEAFFGQGTRLTVV.

To note about this clonotype: Sequence at one end of the junction differs from germline and may be a read error. This chain connects TRBV29-1 to TRBJ2-1, with 10 bases aligning to TRBD2. The CDR3 has 15 amino acids. CDR1 and CDR2 (germline): SQVTM, ANQGSEA. The CDR3 sequence is CSVQGLAGAYNELFF. CDR3 coding DNA: TGCAGCGTCCAGGGCCTAGCGGGAGCTTACAATGAGCTGTTCTTC.

This clonotype came up many times. A much larger clone is a single base away; this may be a read error. The chain has TRBV11-3 and TRBJ2-2, with TRBD2 matching over 13 bases. Germline V gene lookup returns CDR1 SGHNT and CDR2 YENEEA. CDR3 length equals 15 residues. CDR3: CASSPGTSGTGGLFF. CDR3 in DNA: TGTGCCAGCAGCCCCGGGACTAGCGGGACCGGGGGGCTGTTTTTT.

Remarks on this clonotype: A single base separates this from a much larger clone, so it may be a read error. This chain connects TRBV28 to TRBJ1-2, with D possibly TRBD1 on 5 matching bases. The CDR3 extends over 14 amino acids. Looked up from germline, CDR1 is MDHEN and CDR2 is SYDVKM. With 5 bases removed from V and 8 bases from J, the gap between germline ends came to 18 bases. The CDR3 here is CASSHRTHKGGYTF. In nucleotides, the CDR3 is TGTGCCAGCAGTCACAGGACCCACAAGGGGGGCTACACCTTC.

With respect to this clonotype: The junction departs from the called germline gene at one end, perhaps through a read error. The chain recombines TRBV6-2 or TRBV6-3 with TRBJ2-1, with D perhaps matching TRBD1 or TRBD2 (5 bases each). The CDR3 spans 13 residues. Germline CDR1 MNHEY, CDR2 SVGEGT. DNA of the CDR3: TGCGCCAGCAGGGAGACTGCAAACAATGAGCAGCTCTTC. Translation gives CASRETANNEQLF.

Remarks on this clonotype: This could be a read error, since a much larger clone is one nucleotide away. The V and J genes are TRBV28 and TRBJ2-4; 8 positions agree with TRBD1. Per germline, CDR1 MDHEN and CDR2 SYDVKM. The CDR3 is 14 amino acids. Here the CDR3 reads CASSPQGAKNIQCF. As DNA, the CDR3 is TGTGCCAGCAGTCCCCAGGGGGCCAAAAACATTCAGTGCTTC. Full variable domain (missing parts from reference TRBV28 and TRBJ2-4): DVKVTQSSRYLVKRTGEKVFLECVQDMDHENMFWYRQDPGLGLRLIYFSYDVKMKEKGDIPEGYSVSREKKERFSLILESASTNQTSMYLCASSPQGAKNIQCFGAGTRLSVL.

On this clonotype: Being one base from a much bigger clone, this may be a read error. The J gene is TRBJ2-7, the V gene TRBV25-1; 8 bases are a match to TRBD2. This CDR3 is built from 13 residues. Per germline, CDR1 MGHDK and CDR2 SYGVNS. As DNA, the CDR3 is TGTGCCGGCAGTCCTAGCGGGTCCTACGAGCAGTACTTC. Translation gives CAGSPSGSYEQYF.

The chain has TRBV2 and TRBJ2-1, with unresolved D. Germline V gene data show CDR1 as SNHLY and CDR2 as FYNNEI. This CDR3 contains 16 residues. Trimming pared 4 bases from V and 0 bases from J, leaving 13 bases between. CDR3 bases: TGTGCCAGCAGTGTGACTGAACCGATCTCCTACAATGAGCAGTTCTTC. Its translation: CASSVTEPISYNEQFF.

The chain joins TRBV11-3 to TRBJ2-1; D gene uncertain. The CDR3 totals 15 residues. V was trimmed by 1 base and J by 7 bases, leaving 14 bases between them. Per the germline V gene, CDR1 is SGHNT and CDR2 is YENEEA. CDR3 nucleotides: TGTGCCAGCAGCTTAGGGGTCGGGTGTGGTAATGAGCAGTTCTTC. Its translation: CASSLGVGCGNEQFF. Combining the CDR3 with reference TRBV11-3 and TRBJ2-1 gives the whole variable domain EAGVVQSPRYKIIEKKQPVAFWCNPISGHNTLYWYLQNLGQGPELLIRYENEEAVDDSQLPKDRFSAERLKGVDSTLKIQPAELGDSAVYLCASSLGVGCGNEQFFGPGTRLTVL.

Comments on this clonotype: This CDR3 fails to terminate in the conserved phenylalanine or tryptophan, so it likely reflects a read error. The chain links TRBV10-3 to TRBJ1-6, with unresolved D. Germline CDR1 reads ENHRY; CDR2 reads SYGVKD. The CDR3 spans 12 residues. Written as DNA, the CDR3 is TGTGCCATCAGTGAGGATAATTCATCCCTCCACCTT. It translates to CAISEDNSSLHL.

The chain is built from TRBV6-5 and TRBJ2-3; D might be TRBD2 (5 bases). Germline CDR1 is MNHEY and CDR2 is SVGAGI. V gave up 11 bases and J gave up 4 bases, with 19 bases separating them. The CDR3 length is 14 residues. The DNA of the CDR3 is TGTGCCGGCGTCAAATTATCGGGGTCAGATACGCAGTATTTT. This encodes CAGVKLSGSDTQYF.

This clonotype was counted at least ten times. The gene calls are TRBV7-9 and TRBJ2-3, with a weak D call TRBD1 (5 bases). The CDR3 is made up of 15 amino acids. Trimming left V 5 bases short and J 6 bases short, with 18 bases between. Per germline, CDR1 SEHNR and CDR2 FQNEAQ (reference sequence). The CDR3 coding sequence is TGTGCCAGCAGCATCCCCTTAGGGGTCGATGATACGCAGTATTTT. Protein sequence: CASSIPLGVDDTQYF.

This clonotype was counted only a few times. A read error may account for a junction end that differs from germline. The chain has TRBV28 and TRBJ2-4; D may be TRBD2 (5 bases). The CDR3 length is 15 residues. Germline values: CDR1 MDHEN, CDR2 SYDVKM. DNA of the CDR3: TGTGACAGCAGTTTTTATAGGGAGAGCCCGGACATTCAGTACTTC. Protein sequence: CDSSFYRESPDIQYF.

Concerning this clonotype itself: One end of the junction does not line up with germline, which may come from a read error. This chain connects TRBV6-2 or TRBV6-3 to TRBJ2-7; D gene ambiguous. Germline V gene lookup returns CDR1 MNHEY and CDR2 SVGEGT. There are 15 residues in the CDR3. The CDR3 nucleotides read TGTGCCAGCAGTGACTCTTTATCGCTATCGTACGAGCAGTATTTC. Amino acid sequence: CASSDSLSLSYEQYF.